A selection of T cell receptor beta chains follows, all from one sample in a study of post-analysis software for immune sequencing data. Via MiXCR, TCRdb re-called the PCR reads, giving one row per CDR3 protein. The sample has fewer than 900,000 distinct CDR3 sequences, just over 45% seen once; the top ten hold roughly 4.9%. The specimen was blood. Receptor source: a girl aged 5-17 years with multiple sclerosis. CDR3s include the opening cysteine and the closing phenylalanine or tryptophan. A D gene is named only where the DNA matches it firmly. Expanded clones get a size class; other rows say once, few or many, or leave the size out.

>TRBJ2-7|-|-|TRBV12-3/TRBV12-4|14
CASRPGTSEGEQYF
TGTGCCAGCAGACCCGGGACCAGTGAAGGCGAGCAGTACTTC
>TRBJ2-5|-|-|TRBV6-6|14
CASSLSSFTETQYF
TGTGCCAGCAGTTTATCGTCCTTTACAGAGACCCAGTACTTC
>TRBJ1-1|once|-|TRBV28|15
CASSRPVGVHTEAFF
TGTGCCAGCAGCCGCCCGGTCGGGGTGCACACTGAAGCTTTCTTT
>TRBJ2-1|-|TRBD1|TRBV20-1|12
CSARETGVVQFF
TGCAGTGCTAGGGAAACAGGGGTTGTGCAGTTCTTC
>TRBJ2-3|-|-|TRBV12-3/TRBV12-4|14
CASVTSDRTDTQYF
TGTGCCAGCGTAACCTCGGATCGCACAGATACGCAGTATTTT
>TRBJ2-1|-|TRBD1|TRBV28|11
CASSRGPVGFF
TGTGCCAGCAGTAGGGGGCCTGTAGGGTTCTTC
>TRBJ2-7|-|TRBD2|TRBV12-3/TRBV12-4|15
CASSPGGLALYEQYF
TGTGCCAGCAGCCCAGGGGGACTAGCGTTATACGAGCAGTACTTC
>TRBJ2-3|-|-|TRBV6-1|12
CASSDPPDTQYF
TGTGCCAGCAGTGACCCACCAGATACGCAGTATTTT
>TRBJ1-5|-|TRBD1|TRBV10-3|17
CAISRTGGVSSNQPQHF
TGTGCCATCAGCCGGACAGGGGGCGTGAGTAGCAATCAGCCCCAGCATTTT
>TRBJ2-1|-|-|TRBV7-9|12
CASRSENVDQFF
TGTGCCAGCAGGAGTGAGAACGTAGACCAGTTCTTC
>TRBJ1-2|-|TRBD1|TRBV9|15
CASSGRRDRNYGYTF
TGTGCCAGCAGCGGCCGCCGGGACAGGAACTATGGCTACACCTTC
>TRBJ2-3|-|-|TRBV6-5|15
CASSETGHITDTQYF
TGTGCCAGCAGTGAAACGGGACATATCACAGATACGCAGTATTTT
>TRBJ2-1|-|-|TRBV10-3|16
CAISEVLGLLYNEQFF
TGTGCCATCAGTGAGGTTTTAGGGTTACTCTACAATGAGCAGTTCTTC
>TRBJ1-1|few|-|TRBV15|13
CATSRGMNTEAFF
TGTGCCACCAGCCGGGGCATGAACACTGAAGCTTTCTTT
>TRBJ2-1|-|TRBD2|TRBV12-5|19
CASGLAPRGSGRTGNEQFF
TGTGCTAGTGGTTTGGCCCCTCGGGGTAGCGGGAGAACCGGTAATGAGCAGTTCTTC
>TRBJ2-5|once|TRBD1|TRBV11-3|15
CASSPRQGIVETQYF
TGTGCCAGCAGCCCAAGACAGGGGATCGTGGAGACCCAGTACTTC